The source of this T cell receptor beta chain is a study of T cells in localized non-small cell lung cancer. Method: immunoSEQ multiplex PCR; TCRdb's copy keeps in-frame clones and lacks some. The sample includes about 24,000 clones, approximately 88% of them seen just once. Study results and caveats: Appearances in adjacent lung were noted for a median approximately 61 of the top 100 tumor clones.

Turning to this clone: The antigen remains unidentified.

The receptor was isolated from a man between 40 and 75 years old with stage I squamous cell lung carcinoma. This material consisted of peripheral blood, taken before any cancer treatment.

CDR3 sequence reads: CASSFSSENEQFF. As DNA, the CDR3 is TGTGCCAGCAGCTTCTCCAGTGAAAATGAGCAGTTCTTC. The chain recombines TRBV28 with TRBJ2-1; D ambiguous. CDR1 is MDHEN, CDR2 SYDVKM, per germline. The CDR3 contains 13 residues. Trimming took 6 bases from V and 7 from J, leaving 13 bases between them. The variable domain in full, with the rest retrieved from reference TRBV28 and TRBJ2-1, is DVKVTQSSRYLVKRTGEKVFLECVQDMDHENMFWYRQDPGLGLRLIYFSYDVKMKEKGDIPEGYSVSREKKERFSLILESASTNQTSMYLCASSFSSENEQFFGPGTRLTVL.